One sample yielded the 14 T cell receptor beta chains listed below, sequenced in a study of tumor-infiltrating lymphocytes in oesophageal squamous cell carcinoma (dated by TCRdb to 2016 to 2018). The library was produced with PCR. TCRdb lists the instrument as Illumina HiSeq 1500. The public reads were reprocessed in TCRdb via fastp at Q25 and MiXCR, keeping in-frame beta chains. Entries are consolidated by CDR3 protein sequence, retaining the most common genes and DNA. Across this sample there are just over 15,000 distinct CDR3 sequences, with 50% seen only once. Over 15% of the sample comes from the top ten. Sequencing was carried out using esophageal tumor tissue. The receptors derive from a male donor with esophageal squamous cell carcinoma.

Points on this clonotype: The junction does not match germline at one end; this may be a read error. The rearrangement links TRBV28 to TRBJ2-4; 8 bases line up with TRBD1. Germline V CDR1 and CDR2: MDHEN, SYDVKM. There are 16 residues in the CDR3. In DNA form, the CDR3 reads TGTGCCAGCACCTCCCGGACAGGGCTGCATAATTCACCCCTCCACTTC. This encodes CASTSRTGLHNSPLHF. Together with reference TRBV28 and TRBJ2-4, the CDR3 gives the full variable domain: DVKVTQSSRYLVKRTGEKVFLECVQDMDHENMFWYRQDPGLGLRLIYFSYDVKMKEKGDIPEGYSVSREKKERFSLILESASTNQTSMYLCASTSRTGLHNSPLHFGAGTRLSVL.

Worth noting for this clonotype: A much larger clone lies one base from this, so it may be a read error. This chain joins TRBV4-1 and TRBJ1-3, with TRBD1 identical over 8 bases. V dropped 5 bases and J dropped 5; count of bases not matched to a gene: 11. In germline, CDR1 is MGHRA, CDR2 YSYEKL. This CDR3 contains 16 residues. CDR3 sequence reads: CASSGIGTGRRNTIYF. The DNA for the CDR3 is TGCGCCAGCAGCGGCATCGGGACAGGCAGGAGAAACACCATATATTTT.

The genes are TRBV12-3 or TRBV12-4 and TRBJ2-7; no reliable D call. The V end was cut by 5 bases, the J end by 1 base, with 9 bases between. This CDR3 contains 13 residues. CDR3: CASSDETSYEQYF. Written as DNA, the CDR3 is TGTGCCAGCAGTGATGAGACTTCCTACGAGCAGTACTTC.

The gene calls are TRBV19 and TRBJ2-5; maybe TRBD2 (5 bases). V was pared by 4 bases and J by 4 bases, with 10 bases between. The CDR3 covers 13 residues. Germline V lookup: CDR1 LNHDA, CDR2 SQIVND (reference sequence). The DNA of the CDR3 is TGTGCCAGTAGTAACCGGGAAGGAGAGACCCAGTACTTC. Its translation: CASSNREGETQYF.

This chain joins TRBV28 and TRBJ2-4; possible D gene TRBD1, 6 bases. This CDR3 is 16 amino acids long. Trimming took 5 bases from V and 8 from J, leaving 22 bases between them. Germline lookup yields CDR1 MDHEN and CDR2 SYDVKM. CDR3 bases: TGTGCCAGCAGTCCCACGGGACAAGCAGGTATATACATTCAGTACTTC. This translates into CASSPTGQAGIYIQYF.

Note on this clonotype: A read error is likely, as this CDR3 ends without the conserved phenylalanine or tryptophan. It is unclear where the CDR3 begins or ends on the DNA, so no DNA is shown, and the CDR3 is as TCRdb lists it. The chain has TRBV3-1 and TRBJ2-7; the table gives TRBD1 as D, unverified against the DNA. Germline assignment: CDR1 LGHDT and CDR2 YNNKEL (reference sequence). Termini included, the CDR3 measures 17 amino acids. The CDR3 spells CASSRGTGGYYGYTFGS.

This clonotype has at least ten counts. A much larger clone sits a single nucleotide away, making a read error possible. The genes are TRBV6-4 and TRBJ2-1; D may be TRBD1 (5 bases). The J call may be in error: the DNA end matches TRBJ2-7 better. The CDR3 totals 13 residues. The germline gives CDR1 MRHNA, CDR2 SNTAGT. The DNA for the CDR3 is TGTGCCAGCAGCTCAGGGATTTACAATGAGCAGTACTTC. It encodes CASSSGIYNEQYF.

The chain is built from TRBV7-2 and TRBJ2-1; 10 bases map to TRBD2. Germline CDR1 and CDR2: SGHTA and FQGNSA. The CDR3 length is 15 residues. Trimming removed 0 bases from V and 5 bases from J; junction bases left unmatched: 1. Here the CDR3 reads CASSLAGLADNEQFF. CDR3 coding DNA: TGTGCCAGCAGCTTAGCAGGACTAGCGGACAATGAGCAGTTCTTC. Drawing the rest from reference TRBV7-2 and TRBJ2-1, the complete variable domain is GAGVSQSPSNKVTEKGKDVELRCDPISGHTALYWYRQSLGQGLEFLIYFQGNSAPDKSGLPSDRFSAERTGGSVSTLTIQRTQQEDSAVYLCASSLAGLADNEQFFGPGTRLTVL.

For this clonotype: This clone may be a read error of a much larger clone one base away. The chain combines TRBV7-2 with TRBJ2-5; 13 positions agree with TRBD2. The CDR3 loop spans 14 amino acids. The trim removed 6 bases at V and 11 bases at J, leaving 9 bases unmatched. Germline loops: CDR1 SGHTA, CDR2 FQGNSA. CDR3 residues: CASRLAGGNNEQYF. The DNA of the CDR3 is TGTGCCAGCAGACTAGCGGGAGGGAACAATGAGCAGTACTTC.

This chain connects TRBV10-3 to TRBJ2-6; 9 bases fit TRBD1. Per germline, CDR1 ENHRY and CDR2 SYGVKD. After removal of 7 bases from V and 6 bases from J, the junction contained 7 bases not matched to a gene. The CDR3 has 15 residues. As DNA, the CDR3 is TGTGCCATCACCCTGGGACAGGGAGAGGCCAACGTCCTGACTTTC. It specifies CAITLGQGEANVLTF.

This clonotype was detected ten times or more. The rearrangement uses TRBV27 and TRBJ2-2; the D gene is possibly TRBD2 (5 bases). CDR1 MNHEY and CDR2 SMNVEV come from the germline V gene (reference sequence). CDR3 length equals 15 residues. Trimming removed 2 bases from V and 4 bases from J, with 11 bases in between. The DNA of the CDR3 is TGTGCCAGCAGTTTAAGAGGGATCGCCACCGGGGAGCTGTTTTTT. This encodes CASSLRGIATGELFF.

This clonotype was counted at least ten times. A much bigger clone sits one base away, suggesting this may be a read error. The V gene is TRBV10-3, the J gene TRBJ2-5; 7 nucleotides agree with TRBD2. CDR3 length equals 14 residues. Germline V gene lookup returns CDR1 ENHRY and CDR2 SYGVKD. V dropped 11 bases and J dropped 11; count of bases not matched to a gene: 20. The chain's CDR3 is CASQLAGVYNEQYF. CDR3 sequence (DNA): TGTGCCTCCCAGTTGGCGGGGGTATACAATGAGCAGTACTTC.

This clonotype has just one count. V is TRBV5-8 and J is TRBJ2-7, with D perhaps matching TRBD1 (7 bases). From germline, CDR1 is SGHTS and CDR2 YDEGEE. CDR3 length: 16 amino acids. V gave up 4 bases and J gave up 0 bases, with 17 bases separating them. CDR3 nucleotide sequence: TGTGCCAGCAGCCAGGGGGGCGCGGGGAGCTCCTACGAGCAGTACTTC. Protein sequence: CASSQGGAGSSYEQYF.

This clonotype was observed a single time. The conserved final phenylalanine or tryptophan is absent from the CDR3, which likely points to a read error. No DNA is shown, since the ends of the CDR3 on it are uncertain; the CDR3 is the one TCRdb lists. The rearrangement links TRBV7-2 to TRBJ2-6; the table gives TRBD1 as D, unverified against the DNA. The germline gives CDR1 SGHTA, CDR2 FQGNSA. The CDR3 spans 19 amino acids, including both terminal residues. The CDR3 sequence: CASSLEPGQSRGLTLHFGN.